Below are 11 T cell receptor beta chains sequenced from a single sample in a study of PD-1 blockade in mismatch repair-deficient tumors. The table came from immunoSEQ multiplex PCR; TCRdb's copy has only in-frame clones and leaves some out. Seen here are some 84,000 clones, 65% to 85% observed once, and the top ten hold roughly 2.8%. The input for sequencing was peripheral blood, taken 12 weeks after starting pembrolizumab. The receptors derive from an adult with mismatch repair-deficient cancer.

This clone was recorded a few times. The chain links TRBV18 to TRBJ2-7; 7 bases match TRBD1. In germline, CDR1 is KGHSH, CDR2 LQKENI. CDR3 length: 14 residues. V was clipped by 1 base and J by 3 bases; unmatched bases: 3. CDR3 coding DNA: TGTGCCAGCTCACCACAGGGGGCTAACTACGAGCAGTACTTC. Translated, it gives CASSPQGANYEQYF.

This clone came up a few times. The rearrangement links TRBV11-3 to TRBJ2-5; D possibly corresponds to TRBD2 (5 bases). CDR3 size: 20 residues. From germline, CDR1 is SGHNT and CDR2 YENEEA. Trimming cost V 4 bases and J 0 bases, with 27 bases left between them. The CDR3 region has the DNA TGTGCCAGCAGCTCGGGTCTTTCAACCGGCCCGGAGGCCAACCAAGAGACCCAGTACTTC. Its protein is CASSSGLSTGPEANQETQYF.

The chain joins TRBV18 to TRBJ1-2; D possibly corresponds to TRBD1 (5 bases). The germline gives CDR1 KGHSH, CDR2 LQKENI. This CDR3 has 15 residues. V lost 3 bases and J lost 0, with 11 bases in between. The CDR3 loop is CASSPDRWANYGYTF. The CDR3 nucleotides are TGTGCCAGCTCACCCGACAGATGGGCTAACTATGGCTACACCTTC.

This chain connects TRBV30 to TRBJ1-3; D is undetermined. Germline V gene lookup returns CDR1 GTSNPN and CDR2 SVGIG (reference sequence). The CDR3 totals 18 residues. V was shortened by 0 bases and J by 4 bases, with 22 bases between the two germline ends. This CDR3 is CAWSVLSPQQPEGNTIYF. Written as DNA, the CDR3 is TGTGCCTGGAGTGTACTGTCCCCTCAACAACCGGAGGGAAACACCATATATTTT.

The chain uses TRBV7-9 and TRBJ1-4; 9 bases are shared with TRBD1. V shed 1 base and J 5 bases; nucleotides not matched to a gene: 11. Germline V gene data show CDR1 as SEHNR and CDR2 as FQNEAQ (reference sequence). The CDR3 has 18 amino acids. CDR3 bases: TGTGCCAGCAGCTTAGGGTGGGACAGGGATCTCCAGAATGAAAAACTGTTTTTT. It is translated as CASSLGWDRDLQNEKLFF.

The V gene is TRBV18, the J gene TRBJ2-1; 7 bases map to TRBD2. Trimming at V came to 5 bases and at J to 6 bases, leaving 4 bases not matched to a gene. Per the germline V gene, CDR1 is KGHSH and CDR2 is LQKENI. The CDR3 sequence is 13 residues long. The CDR3 bases are TGTGCCAGCTCATCGACTAGCAGCAATGAGCAGTTCTTC. Translating it yields CASSSTSSNEQFF.

The chain has TRBV18 and TRBJ1-1; TRBD1 might be the D (6 bases). The CDR3 sequence is 14 residues long. Germline V gene sequence: CDR1 KGHSH, CDR2 LQKENI. V dropped 6 bases and J dropped 3 bases, with 14 bases sitting between them. The CDR3 loop reads CASSAQGGDTEAFF. CDR3 in DNA: TGTGCCAGCTCCGCACAGGGCGGTGACACTGAAGCTTTCTTT.

The chain combines TRBV30 with TRBJ1-2, with 7 bases fitting TRBD1. CDR1 and CDR2 (germline): GTSNPN, SVGIG (reference sequence). V was pared by 0 bases and J by 8 bases, with 12 bases of the junction left unmatched. The length of the CDR3 is 15 residues. The chain's CDR3 is CAWSVYDYRGSGYTF. The CDR3 DNA is TGTGCCTGGAGTGTTTACGACTACAGGGGATCCGGCTACACCTTC.

The CDR3 bases are TGTGCCAGCAGTTACTCGACGGTACAGAGTGGAAACACCATATATTTT. Translation gives CASSYSTVQSGNTIYF. The rearrangement joins TRBV6-5 to TRBJ1-3; D unresolved. Trimming stripped 0 bases from V and 3 bases from J, with 12 bases between. The CDR3 extends over 16 amino acids. From germline, CDR1 is MNHEY and CDR2 SVGAGI.

V gene TRBV5-1 combines with J gene TRBJ2-2; possibly TRBD1 for D (5 bases). Per germline, CDR1 SGHRS and CDR2 YFSETQ. V lost 0 bases and J 6 bases, leaving 12 bases between the germline ends. CDR3 length: 15 residues. CDR3 in amino acids: CASSLGGQGAGELFF. For the CDR3, the DNA is TGCGCCAGCAGCTTGGGGGGCCAGGGCGCCGGGGAGCTGTTTTTT.

The chain couples TRBV2 to TRBJ2-1, with 11 nucleotides matching TRBD2. The germline CDR1 and CDR2 sequences are SNHLY and FYNNEI. Trimming cost V 5 bases and J 2 bases; bases outside gene matches: 8. The CDR3 totals 17 residues. CDR3 in amino acids: CASSLTSGSPPYNEQFF. The CDR3 region has the DNA TGTGCCAGCAGTCTTACTAGCGGGAGTCCCCCCTACAATGAGCAGTTCTTC.